This T cell receptor (beta chain) derives from a study of T-cell reconstitution after alpha-beta-depleted transplantation in children. Study-level points and caveats: There were some patients whose high TCRbeta diversity at day 60 came from surviving recipient T cells and thymic progenitors. Newly made T cells mostly supplied T-cell counts and diversity one year after transplant. About two months after transplant, alpha-beta T cells reportedly came from several hundred expanded graft clones.

Preparation of the TCRbeta library involved a method that used unique molecular identifiers. TCRdb reprocessed the PCR reads via MiXCR and lists one record per CDR3 protein. The table has about 1,000,000 distinct CDR3 sequences, roughly 29% seen once. This clonotype showed up just a few times. Its matching antigen is unknown. Sequences were derived from PBMCs, mostly from graft donor cells, sampled 360 days after TCRalphabeta/CD19-depleted stem cell transplant. The TCR sequence derives from a boy in the first two years of life who had a stem cell transplant for SCID, so the T cells may come from the graft donor.

This CDR3 reads CASTPGLVSTDTQYF. The CDR3 DNA reads as TGCGCCAGCACCCCCGGACTTGTGAGCACAGATACGCAGTATTTT. The rearrangement uses TRBV5-1 and TRBJ2-3, with D perhaps TRBD2 (5 bases). V lost 6 bases, J lost 0 bases, and 14 bases lay in between. This CDR3 has 15 residues. Germline V gives CDR1 SGHRS, CDR2 YFSETQ.